These 15 T cell receptor beta chains were all obtained from the same sample, sequenced in a study of blood T cell repertoires in COVID-19. Clones were sequenced by immunoSEQ multiplex PCR, and TCRdb holds only the in-frame ones, with some missing. This sample carries 95,000 to 100,000 clones, 85% of them seen once, and the ten largest clones take more than 1.5%. Input material: peripheral blood. The receptors were gathered from a woman in her 70s with active or convalescent COVID-19.

The chain couples TRBV5-4 to TRBJ2-5, with D perhaps TRBD2 (6 bases). The CDR3 spans 13 residues. V was pared by 4 bases and J by 1 base, with 8 bases between. Germline V gene lookup returns CDR1 SGHNT and CDR2 YYREEE (reference sequence). The CDR3 spells CASSRDFQETQYF. The CDR3 bases are TGTGCCAGCAGCAGGGACTTCCAAGAGACCCAGTACTTC.

The V gene is TRBV7-2, the J gene TRBJ2-5, with TRBD1 matching 7 bases. The CDR3 has 13 residues. CDR1 and CDR2 from the germline V gene are SGHTA and FQGNSA. The junction had 2 bases not matched to a gene; V was cut back by 4 bases and J by 3 bases. CDR3 sequence reads: CASSSGTEETQYF. For the CDR3, the DNA is TGTGCCAGCAGCTCCGGGACAGAAGAGACCCAGTACTTC.

This chain connects TRBV18 to TRBJ1-2; D call uncertain. The CDR3 is 15 residues long. The germline CDR1 and CDR2 sequences are KGHSH and LQKENI. V shed 0 bases and J shed 4 bases, with 12 bases lying between them. CDR3 bases: TGTGCCAGCTCACCACCTGTGAAAGCTTTCTATGGCTACACCTTC. Encoded protein: CASSPPVKAFYGYTF.

The gene calls are TRBV6-2 or TRBV6-3 and TRBJ1-1, with TRBD1 identical over 7 bases. The CDR3 is 15 amino acids. Germline V gene lookup returns CDR1 MNHEY and CDR2 SVGEGT. V lost 0 bases to trimming and J lost 5 bases; unmatched junction nucleotides: 6. CDR3 DNA sequence: TGTGCCAGCAGTTACTCAGGGGGCGCGAAAACTGAAGCTTTCTTT. Protein product: CASSYSGGAKTEAFF.

This chain joins TRBV28 and TRBJ1-2; 9 nucleotides match TRBD1. The germline V gene encodes CDR1 MDHEN and CDR2 SYDVKM. The length of the CDR3 is 14 residues. Trimming removed 6 bases from V and 6 bases from J; junction bases left unmatched: 8. This chain's CDR3 is CASSRPGQGNGYTF. The CDR3 region has the DNA TGTGCCAGCAGCCGACCGGGACAGGGAAATGGCTACACCTTC.

The genes are TRBV3-1 (or the pseudogene TRBV3-2) and TRBJ1-1, with D uncertain. Germline-derived CDR1 and CDR2 are LGHDT and YNNKEL (reference sequence). The CDR3 contains 12 residues. V lost 6 bases to trimming and J lost 2 bases, with 7 bases between them. CDR3 protein: CASSTYNTEAFF. CDR3 nucleotides: TGTGCCAGCAGTACATACAACACTGAAGCTTTCTTT.

The chain is built from TRBV4-2 and TRBJ2-2, with a possible D match to TRBD1 (6 bases). This CDR3 contains 17 residues. The germline V gene has CDR1 LGHNA and CDR2 YNFKEQ. The V end was cut by 4 bases, the J end by 2 bases, with 17 bases between. This chain's CDR3 is CASSLVQDRLNTGELFF. The CDR3 DNA reads TGTGCCAGCAGCCTCGTCCAGGACAGACTAAACACCGGGGAGCTGTTTTTT.

The chain recombines TRBV16 with TRBJ1-2; D is ambiguous. Trimming cost V 4 bases and J 2 bases, with 5 bases left between them. The germline V gene encodes CDR1 KGHSY and CDR2 FQNENV. The CDR3 has 12 amino acids. CDR3 sequence (DNA): TGTGCCAGCAGCCCCATGAACTATGGCTACACCTTC. Amino acid sequence: CASSPMNYGYTF. Full variable domain (remainder filled in from reference TRBV16 and TRBJ1-2): GEEVAQTPKHLVRGEGQKAKLYCAPIKGHSYVFWYQQVLKNEFKFLISFQNENVFDETGMPKERFSAKCLPNSPCSLEIQATKLEDSAVYFCASSPMNYGYTFGSGTRLTVV.

The CDR3 protein is CAISEGGRGYTF. The CDR3 DNA is TGTGCCATCAGTGAGGGAGGACGAGGCTACACCTTC. The V call is TRBV10-3, the J call TRBJ1-2; D remains ambiguous. Germline values: CDR1 ENHRY, CDR2 SYGVKD. Trimming took off 2 bases at V and 8 bases at J, with 9 bases between the two ends. The CDR3 runs 12 residues.

The rearrangement uses TRBV20-1 and TRBJ1-2; no reliable D call. The V end was cut by 6 bases, the J end by 2 bases, with 7 bases between. Germline V lookup: CDR1 DFQATT, CDR2 SNEGSKA (reference sequence). This CDR3 is built from 11 residues. CDR3 bases: TGCAGTGCCTCGGTCAACTATGGCTACACCTTC. Its protein product is CSASVNYGYTF.

V usage is TRBV11-2 and J usage is TRBJ2-1; 10 nucleotides align to TRBD2. V lost 5 bases to trimming and J lost 6 bases; unmatched junction nucleotides: 4. Per germline, CDR1 SGHAT and CDR2 FQNNGV. The CDR3 is 14 residues long. The CDR3 sequence: CASSVGLASNEQFF. CDR3 in DNA: TGTGCCAGCAGCGTGGGACTAGCGTCCAATGAGCAGTTCTTC.

The chain joins TRBV5-1 to TRBJ1-1, with 10 positions matching TRBD1. The CDR3 spans 15 residues. Germline V CDR1 and CDR2: SGHRS, YFSETQ. V lost 4 bases, J lost 6 bases, and 9 bases stayed unmatched. The CDR3 DNA follows: TGCGCCAGCAGCCCAACTGCCGGGACAGGGGCTGAAGCTTTCTTT. This sequence encodes CASSPTAGTGAEAFF.

The chain employs TRBV28 and TRBJ1-2, with D uncertain. The CDR3 extends over 15 amino acids. V was shortened by 3 bases and J by 0 bases, with 11 bases between the two germline ends. CDR1 is MDHEN and CDR2 is SYDVKM in the germline V gene. The DNA for the CDR3 is TGTGCCAGCAGTTTGGAGAGACGGACTAACTATGGCTACACCTTC. It codes for CASSLERRTNYGYTF.

The rearrangement joins TRBV30 to TRBJ1-1; D is undetermined. V dropped 2 bases and J dropped 11 bases, with 12 bases sitting between them. The CDR3 has 11 amino acids. In germline, CDR1 is GTSNPN, CDR2 SVGIG (reference sequence). The CDR3 region is CAWSIGGSAFF. DNA of the CDR3: TGTGCCTGGAGTATCGGAGGCTCTGCTTTCTTT.

The CDR3 nucleotides are TGTGCCAGCAGGACACAGGGGGCGTTGGGAGAAAAACTGTTTTTT. Its translation is CASRTQGALGEKLFF. The gene calls are TRBV5-6 and TRBJ1-4; the match to TRBD1 covers 9 bases. The V gene's germline CDR1 is SGHDT and CDR2 YYEEEE. V was pared by 5 bases and J by 8 bases, with 10 bases of the junction left unmatched. CDR3 length: 15 amino acids.